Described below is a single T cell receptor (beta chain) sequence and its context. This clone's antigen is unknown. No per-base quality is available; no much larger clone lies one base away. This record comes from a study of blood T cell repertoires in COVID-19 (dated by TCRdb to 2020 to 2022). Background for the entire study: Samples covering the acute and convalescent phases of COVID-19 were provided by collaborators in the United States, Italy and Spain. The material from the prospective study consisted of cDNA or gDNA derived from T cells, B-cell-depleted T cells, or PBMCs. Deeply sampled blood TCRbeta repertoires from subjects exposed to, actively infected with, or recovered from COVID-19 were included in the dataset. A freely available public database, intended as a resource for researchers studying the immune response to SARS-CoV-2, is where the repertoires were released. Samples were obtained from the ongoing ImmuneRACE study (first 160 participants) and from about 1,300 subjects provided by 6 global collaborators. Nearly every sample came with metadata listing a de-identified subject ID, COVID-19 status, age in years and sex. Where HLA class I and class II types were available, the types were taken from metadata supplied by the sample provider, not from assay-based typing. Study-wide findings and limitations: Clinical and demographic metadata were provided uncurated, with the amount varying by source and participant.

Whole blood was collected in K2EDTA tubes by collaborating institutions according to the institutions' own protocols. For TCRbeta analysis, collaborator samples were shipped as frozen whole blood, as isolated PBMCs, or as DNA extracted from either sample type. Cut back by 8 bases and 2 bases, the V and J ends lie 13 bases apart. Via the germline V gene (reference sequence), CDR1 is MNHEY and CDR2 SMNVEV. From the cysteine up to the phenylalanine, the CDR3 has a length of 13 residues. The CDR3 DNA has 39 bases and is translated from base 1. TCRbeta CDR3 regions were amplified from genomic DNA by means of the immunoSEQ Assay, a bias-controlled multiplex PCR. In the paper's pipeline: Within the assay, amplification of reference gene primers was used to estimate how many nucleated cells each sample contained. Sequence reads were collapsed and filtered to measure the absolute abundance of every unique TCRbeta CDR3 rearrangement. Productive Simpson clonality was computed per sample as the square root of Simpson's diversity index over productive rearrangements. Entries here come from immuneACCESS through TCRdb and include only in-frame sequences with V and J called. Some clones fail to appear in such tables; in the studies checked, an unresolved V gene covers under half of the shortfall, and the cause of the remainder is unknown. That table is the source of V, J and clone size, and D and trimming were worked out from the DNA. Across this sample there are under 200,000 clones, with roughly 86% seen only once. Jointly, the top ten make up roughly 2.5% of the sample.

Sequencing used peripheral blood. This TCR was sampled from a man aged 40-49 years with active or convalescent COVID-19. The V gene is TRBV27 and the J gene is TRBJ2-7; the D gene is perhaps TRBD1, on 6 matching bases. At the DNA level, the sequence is TGTGCCAGCTCGACCGGGACAACCTACGAGCAGTACTTC. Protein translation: CASSTGTTYEQYF.